This record looks at one TCR beta chain sequence and its context. How the authors handled the data: By means of reference gene primer amplification, nucleated cell counts were estimated. Some clones are missing from TCRdb's copy, which holds only in-frame ones; the method was immunoSEQ multiplex PCR. That table furnishes V, J and clone size, whereas the DNA furnished D and trimming. This table holds approximately 70,000 clones, about 90% found once. The CDR3 runs to 15 residues. Per germline, CDR1 KGHDR and CDR2 SFDVKD. With 4 bases clipped from V and 3 bases from J, the junction kept 7 bases outside the gene matches. This sample was taken from a study of blood T cell repertoires in COVID-19. The overall study: Samples taken during acute and convalescent COVID-19 were collected in the United States, Italy and Spain. Sources were T cells, B-cell-depleted T cells, or PBMCs; the material itself was cDNA or gDNA.

The V and J genes are TRBV24-1 and TRBJ2-7, with TRBD1 matching 8 bases. This sequence originates from a human donor in a cohort sampled during active COVID-19. The sequenced sample was peripheral blood. The CDR3 coding sequence is TGTGCCACCAGTGACCCCGACAGGGGAGTCTACGAGCAGTACTTC. Encoded protein: CATSDPDRGVYEQYF.